A single sample gave rise to the 7 T cell receptor beta chains below, sequenced in a study of cytomegalovirus exposure and HLA in healthy donors. Primers: 60 Vbeta forward and 13 Jbeta reverse. Only in-frame clones appear in the TCRdb table, and some are missing; sequencing was by immunoSEQ multiplex PCR. In the table there are more than 65,000 clones, approximately 83% of which are singletons. The sequenced sample consisted of PBMCs. These receptor sequences come from a man aged 35-49 years in good health and CMV-seronegative.

The chain recombines TRBV5-1 with TRBJ1-2; D unclear. The CDR3 sequence is 16 residues long. V was shortened by 2 bases and J by 0 bases, with 14 bases between the two germline ends. Germline V CDR1 and CDR2: SGHRS, YFSETQ. CDR3 amino acids: CASSFQTLGANYGYTF. The CDR3 coding sequence is TGCGCCAGCAGCTTTCAGACCCTAGGAGCTAACTATGGCTACACCTTC.

This clone was seen just once. The chain couples TRBV18 to TRBJ2-5; 13 nucleotides agree with TRBD2. This CDR3 has 18 amino acids. The trim removed 0 bases at V and 2 bases at J, leaving 6 bases unmatched. Germline lookup yields CDR1 KGHSH and CDR2 LQKENI. The CDR3 region has the DNA TGTGCCAGCTCACCACCGGGTAGGACTAGCGGGGGACAAGAGACCCAGTACTTC. It translates to CASSPPGRTSGGQETQYF.

V and J are TRBV28 and TRBJ2-3; a weak D match, TRBD2 (6 bases). Per germline, CDR1 MDHEN and CDR2 SYDVKM. The V and J ends lost 4 bases and 4 bases respectively, with 21 bases between them. CDR3 size: 17 residues. The CDR3 coding sequence is TGTGCCAGCAGTTCTTTACCGGAGGGCACTCGGGCAGATACGCAGTATTTT. The encoded protein is CASSSLPEGTRADTQYF.

To note about this clone: The junction departs from germline at one end; a sequencing error may be responsible. The chain couples TRBV4-2 to TRBJ2-7; D is ambiguous. The CDR3 sequence is 11 residues long. Germline V gives CDR1 LGHNA, CDR2 YNFKEQ. CDR3 sequence reads: CASSQGGERYF. The CDR3 DNA reads as TGTGCCAGCAGCCAAGGTGGAGAGCGGTACTTC.

This clone was detected once. CDR3 nucleotides: TGTGCCAGCAGCTGGTCGAGAAATGAAAAACTGTTTTTT. This encodes CASSWSRNEKLFF. The J gene is TRBJ1-4, the V gene TRBV5-5, with D uncertain. V was clipped by 3 bases and J by 5 bases, with 8 bases between them. Germline CDR1 is SGHKS and CDR2 is YYEKEE (reference sequence). The CDR3 totals 13 residues.

The table lists this clone with a count of one. This chain links TRBV10-2 with TRBJ2-3; a possible D gene is TRBD2 (6 bases). V lost 1 base and J 6 bases, leaving 11 bases between the germline ends. The CDR3 consists of 14 residues. Germline V gene data show CDR1 as WSHSY and CDR2 as SAAADI. Written as DNA, the CDR3 is TGCGCCAGCAGTGAGTTGGGGGGTGTTGATACGCAGTATTTT. Its protein product is CASSELGGVDTQYF.

The chain employs TRBV6-4 and TRBJ2-3, with unresolved D. The germline V gene has CDR1 MRHNA and CDR2 SNTAGT. CDR3 size: 14 residues. V lost 4 bases and J lost 1, with 9 bases in between. This CDR3 reads CASSATAGTDTQYF. The DNA for the CDR3 is TGTGCCAGCAGTGCTACAGCAGGCACAGATACGCAGTATTTT.